This T cell receptor beta chain derives from a study of blood T cell repertoires in COVID-19. About the study: COVID-19 samples, acute and convalescent, were from the United States, Italy and Spain. Nucleic acid was either cDNA or gDNA, and it came from T cells, B-cell-depleted T cells, or PBMCs.

Germline V CDR1 and CDR2: SGHVS, FNYEAQ. The CDR3 has 14 amino acids. The V and J ends lost 5 bases and 7 bases, in that order; junction bases with no gene match: 6. In the original workflow: Nucleated cell number was recorded as an estimate derived from reference gene primer amplification. Using immunoSEQ multiplex PCR, the repertoire was profiled, and TCRdb retains in-frame clones only, with some absent. Clone size and V and J calls were adopted from that table, with D and trimming inferred from the DNA. The table records roughly 100,000 clones, around 86% of them present only once. This receptor was identified in a man in his fifties with active or convalescent COVID-19. The chain recombines TRBV7-6 with TRBJ1-5, with 9 nucleotides matching TRBD1. The sequenced sample consisted of peripheral blood. CDR3: CASSDTGGGQPQHF. The DNA for the CDR3 is TGTGCCAGCAGCGACACAGGGGGCGGGCAGCCCCAGCATTTT.